This entry concerns a single T cell receptor (beta chain). Its antigen remains unknown. The record originates from a study of T cell clonotyping in hematopoietic cell transplantation. Study outcomes and limitations: Recipient TCR diversity dropped after transplant; expanded clonotypes rose from day 30 to 180. Few recipient clonotypes overlapped donors; over 95% were de novo at given depth.

TCRdb's copy holds only in-frame clones and misses some; the assay was immunoSEQ multiplex PCR. The table includes approximately 39,000 clones, approximately 95% detected once. Time point of the sample: recipient sample about 28 days before transplant, after cytoreduction. V shed 8 bases and J 0 bases; nucleotides not matched to a gene: 11. The CDR3 length is 15 residues. Germline loops: CDR1 GTSNPN, CDR2 SVGIG (reference sequence). The sequence was obtained from a man aged 35 to 55 with chronic myeloid leukemia. Some clones in this sample may be carry-over from other donors' samples. The V call is TRBV30, the J call TRBJ1-2; 8 bases fit TRBD1. Sequencing used peripheral blood mononuclear cells, obtained before stem cell transplant. The CDR3 spells CARSGQGSTNYGYTF. CDR3 nucleotides: TGTGCCCGGTCCGGACAGGGCAGTACTAACTATGGCTACACCTTC. Full variable domain (rest looked up from reference TRBV30 and TRBJ1-2): SQTIHQWPATLVQPVGSPLSLECTVEGTSNPNLYWYRQAAGRGLQLLFYSVGIGQISSEVPQNLSASRPQDRQFILSSKKLLLSDSGFYLCARSGQGSTNYGYTFGSGTRLTVV.